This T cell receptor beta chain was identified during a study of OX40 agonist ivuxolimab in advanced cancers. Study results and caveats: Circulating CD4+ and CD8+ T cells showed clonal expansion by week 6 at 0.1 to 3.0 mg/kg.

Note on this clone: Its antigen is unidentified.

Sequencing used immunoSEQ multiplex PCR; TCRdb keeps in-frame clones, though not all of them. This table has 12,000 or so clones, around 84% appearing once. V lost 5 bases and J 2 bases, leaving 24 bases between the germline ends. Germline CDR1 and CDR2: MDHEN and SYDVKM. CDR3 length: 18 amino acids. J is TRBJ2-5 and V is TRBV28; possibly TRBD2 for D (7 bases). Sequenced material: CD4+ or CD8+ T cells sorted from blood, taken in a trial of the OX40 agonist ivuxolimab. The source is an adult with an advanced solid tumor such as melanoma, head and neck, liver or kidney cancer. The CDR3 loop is CASSQTGGRGPKQETQYF. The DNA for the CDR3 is TGTGCCAGCAGTCAAACGGGGGGCCGGGGGCCAAAACAAGAGACCCAGTACTTC.